The 17 T cell receptor beta chains given below trace back to one sample, sequenced in a study of radiotherapy plus CTLA-4 blockade in lung cancer. Generated by immunoSEQ multiplex PCR, the TCRdb table keeps only in-frame clones and is missing some. The sample yields tens of thousands of clones, over 60% seen once. The sequences come from peripheral blood, collected from a patient treated with radiotherapy plus ipilimumab. These receptors were taken from a human donor with non-small cell lung cancer that progressed on radiotherapy plus ipilimumab.

The chain carries TRBV9 and TRBJ1-2; unclear D gene. The CDR3 length is 13 residues. The V gene lost 0 bases and the J gene lost 3 bases, with 6 bases spanning the gap. Germline V gene data show CDR1 as SGDLS and CDR2 as YYNGEE. The CDR3 region has the DNA TGTGCCAGCAGCGTAGGGCGGGACTATGGCTACACCTTC. It translates to CASSVGRDYGYTF.

V is TRBV14 and J is TRBJ2-3; TRBD2 matches at 11 bases. This CDR3 is built from 15 residues. CDR1 and CDR2 from the germline V gene are SGHDN and FVKESK. The ends lost 4 bases at V and 3 bases at J; junction bases unmatched: 3. The CDR3 is CASSLRLAGTDTQYF. Written as DNA, the CDR3 is TGTGCCAGCAGCCTCCGACTAGCGGGGACAGATACGCAGTATTTT.

The chain carries TRBV6-5 and TRBJ1-1; the D is unclear. The germline V gene encodes CDR1 MNHEY and CDR2 SVGAGI. CDR3 size: 12 residues. V was clipped by 0 bases and J by 12 bases, with 11 bases between them. Written as DNA, the CDR3 is TGTGCCAGCAGTTACTCAGAAGAGACGTCTTTCTTT. It specifies CASSYSEETSFF.

This clone was seen a few times. This sample includes further DNA sequences coding for the same CDR3. V usage is TRBV25-1 and J usage is TRBJ1-2, with D perhaps TRBD1 (5 bases). The V and J ends lost 4 bases and 4 bases respectively, with 7 bases between them. The CDR3 sequence is 12 residues long. The germline V gene encodes CDR1 MGHDK and CDR2 SYGVNS. The CDR3 region has the DNA TGTGCCAGCAGTGGGCAGGGCTATGGCTACACCTTC. It encodes CASSGQGYGYTF.

The chain is built from TRBV5-1 and TRBJ1-4, with D perhaps TRBD1 (6 bases). Germline values: CDR1 SGHRS, CDR2 YFSETQ. CDR3 size: 15 residues. V lost 2 bases, J lost 7 bases, and 15 bases lay in between. The CDR3 loop is CASSFQGPLGEKLFF. In DNA, the CDR3 is TGCGCCAGCAGCTTTCAGGGGCCCCTGGGTGAAAAACTGTTTTTT.

V is TRBV6-1 and J is TRBJ1-5, with 9 bases aligning to TRBD1. The CDR3 has 16 residues. The J segment lost 6 bases and the V segment lost 2 bases, leaving 8 bases of the junction unmatched. From germline, CDR1 is MNHNS and CDR2 SASEGT. CDR3 sequence (DNA): TGTGCCAGCAGTGAAAATGCGGGACAGGGCTTTCAGCCCCAGCATTTT. Amino acids: CASSENAGQGFQPQHF.

The rearrangement uses TRBV29-1 and TRBJ2-5; D is undetermined. Germline values: CDR1 SQVTM, CDR2 ANQGSEA. Trimming removed 6 bases from V and 2 bases from J, with 13 bases in between. The CDR3 is made up of 13 amino acids. The CDR3 DNA follows: TGCAGCGTAACGTCGGAGTGGCAAGAGACCCAGTACTTC. Protein sequence: CSVTSEWQETQYF.

The chain uses TRBV5-1 and TRBJ2-1, with 11 bases that match TRBD2. Germline loops: CDR1 SGHRS, CDR2 YFSETQ. The J segment lost 7 bases and the V segment lost 6 bases, leaving 12 bases of the junction unmatched. This CDR3 comprises 16 residues. The DNA of the CDR3 is TGCGCCAGCACCTCCCCTAGCGGGGGGACTGGGAATGAGCAGTTCTTC. Translated: CASTSPSGGTGNEQFF. Using reference TRBV5-1 and TRBJ2-1 for the parts outside the CDR3, the full variable domain is KAGVTQTPRYLIKTRGQQVTLSCSPISGHRSVSWYQQTPGQGLQFLFEYFSETQRNKGNFPGRFSGRQFSNSRSEMNVSTLELGDSALYLCASTSPSGGTGNEQFFGPGTRLTVL.

J is TRBJ1-1 and V is TRBV5-4, with D possibly being TRBD1 (5 bases). The CDR3 loop spans 11 amino acids. V lost 9 bases, J lost 3 bases, and 9 bases lay in between. CDR1 is SGHNT, CDR2 YYREEE, per germline (reference sequence). CDR3 protein: CATIRDTEAFF. CDR3 DNA sequence: TGTGCCACTATCAGGGACACTGAAGCTTTCTTT.

The CDR3 coding sequence is TGTGCCAGCTCACCACGGGGTAGCACTGAAGCTTTCTTT. As protein: CASSPRGSTEAFF. The V and J genes are TRBV18 and TRBJ1-1; no clear D. With 1 base removed from V and 4 bases from J, the gap between germline ends came to 7 bases. The CDR3 runs to 13 residues. Germline loops: CDR1 KGHSH, CDR2 LQKENI.

Judged by abundance, this clone is medium-sized (0.01 to 0.1%). The chain links TRBV4-1 to TRBJ2-7, with no clear D. CDR3 length: 14 amino acids. Germline CDR1 and CDR2: MGHRA and YSYEKL. Between the trimmed V and J ends, which lost 5 bases and 1 base, there was a span of 12 bases. CDR3: CASSSSLGSYEQYF. The CDR3, as DNA: TGCGCCAGCAGCTCCTCCCTCGGGTCCTACGAGCAGTACTTC.

This chain joins TRBV6-1 and TRBJ1-1; 9 bases are shared with TRBD1. This CDR3 comprises 15 residues. The germline V gene encodes CDR1 MNHNS and CDR2 SASEGT. With V trimmed by 1 base and J by 5 bases, 5 bases remained unmatched. CDR3 nucleotide sequence: TGTGCCAGCAGTGAAGGGACAGGGGTCCGGACTGAAGCTTTCTTT. This encodes CASSEGTGVRTEAFF.

The chain carries TRBV28 and TRBJ1-1; D gene unclear. CDR1 is MDHEN, CDR2 SYDVKM, per germline. This CDR3 region has 14 residues. Trimming removed 4 bases at V and 6 bases at J, with 15 bases between. CDR3 nucleotide sequence: TGTGCCAGCAGTTCATCGGAGGGTAGGTCTGAAGCTTTCTTT. It specifies CASSSSEGRSEAFF. Together with reference TRBV28 and TRBJ1-1, the CDR3 gives the full variable domain: DVKVTQSSRYLVKRTGEKVFLECVQDMDHENMFWYRQDPGLGLRLIYFSYDVKMKEKGDIPEGYSVSREKKERFSLILESASTNQTSMYLCASSSSEGRSEAFFGQGTRLTVV.

The chain uses TRBV11-2 and TRBJ2-5; D uncertain. The CDR3 length is 12 residues. V lost 1 base and J 9 bases, leaving 9 bases between the germline ends. Germline CDR1 is SGHAT and CDR2 is FQNNGV. The CDR3 bases are TGTGCCAGCAGCTTAGTAGGGCTGGCCCAGTACTTC. Translation gives CASSLVGLAQYF.

J is TRBJ2-1 and V is TRBV5-1, with TRBD2 matching 9 bases. V shed 3 bases and J 0 bases; nucleotides not matched to a gene: 1. The CDR3 loop spans 15 amino acids. Germline V CDR1 and CDR2: SGHRS, YFSETQ. Here the CDR3 reads CASSSSGASYNEQFF. CDR3 DNA sequence: TGCGCCAGCAGCTCTAGCGGGGCCTCCTACAATGAGCAGTTCTTC.

The V gene is TRBV7-9, the J gene TRBJ2-1, with a possible D match to TRBD2 (5 bases). From germline, CDR1 is SEHNR and CDR2 FQNEAQ (reference sequence). The CDR3 loop spans 15 amino acids. Trimming stripped 5 bases from V and 6 bases from J, with 17 bases between. The CDR3 reads CASSLPLGEINEQFF. The CDR3 region has the DNA TGTGCCAGCAGCCTACCCCTCGGGGAAATCAATGAGCAGTTCTTC.

J is TRBJ2-7 and V is TRBV4-2; tentative D call: TRBD2 (5 bases). The V and J ends lost 1 base and 4 bases respectively, with 5 bases between them. The CDR3 spans 12 residues. Germline loops: CDR1 LGHNA, CDR2 YNFKEQ. CDR3 in DNA: TGTGCCAGCAGCCAAGGGACTTACGAGCAGTACTTC. It yields the protein CASSQGTYEQYF.